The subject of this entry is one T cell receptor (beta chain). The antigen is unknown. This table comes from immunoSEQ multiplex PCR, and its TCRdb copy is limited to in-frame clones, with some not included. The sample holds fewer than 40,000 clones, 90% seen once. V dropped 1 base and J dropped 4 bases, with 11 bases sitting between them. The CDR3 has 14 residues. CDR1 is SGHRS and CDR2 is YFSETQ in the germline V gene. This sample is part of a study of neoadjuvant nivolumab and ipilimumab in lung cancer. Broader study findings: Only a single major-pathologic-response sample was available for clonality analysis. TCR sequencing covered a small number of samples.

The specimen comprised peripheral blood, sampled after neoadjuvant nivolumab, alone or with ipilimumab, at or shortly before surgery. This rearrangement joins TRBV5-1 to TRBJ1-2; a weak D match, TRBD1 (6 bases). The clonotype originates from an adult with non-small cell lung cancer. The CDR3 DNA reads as TGCGCCAGCAGCTTGCCGGACAGCACCTATGGCTACACCTTC. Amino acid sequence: CASSLPDSTYGYTF.